The entry that follows covers one T cell receptor beta chain sequence. This clonotype was picked up a small number of times. Its antigen is not yet known. Nothing much larger sits one base from this clone, and base qualities are not available. Germline trimming: 5 bases from V, 6 bases from J; junction bases outside gene matches: 13. Counted from cysteine to phenylalanine, this CDR3 has 17 amino acids. Kept here is only the CDR3 DNA, which spans 51 bases and is read in frame from base 1. The germline V gene sets CDR1 to MNHEY and CDR2 to SVGAGI. Sequencing was performed on an Illumina NovaSeq 6000. TCR cDNA was synthesized by 5'RACE template switching, which introduced a universal primer site and unique molecular identifiers. Priming of cDNA synthesis was performed from both the TCR alpha and TCR beta constant segments. Library amplification involved two PCR steps, and the second step added sample barcodes and sequencing adapters. Sequencing of libraries was performed on Illumina HiSeq 2500 (2x100 bp) or NovaSeq (2x150 bp). The authors processed their data as follows. MIGEC handled demultiplexing of reads and collapsing into UMI consensus sequences, while MiXCR performed V(D)J alignment. Vaccine-responding clonotypes were defined with edgeR using replicate PBMC samples, requiring FDR below 0.01 and a log2 fold change above 5 up to day 15. CD4 or CD8 identity was assigned to each bulk clonotype according to whether the clonotype was present at higher abundance in the sequenced CD4 repertoire or the sequenced CD8 repertoire. Through fastp at Q25 and MiXCR, TCRdb rebuilt clones from the public reads, retaining in-frame beta chains. Each entry merges the rows of one CDR3 protein and shows their most common DNA and genes. Clone size and V and J calls follow TCRdb, not the original study. Within this sample are 250,000 to 400,000 distinct CDR3 sequences, with over 4% of them counted one time only. The ten biggest clones cover 20% to 25% of the sample.

This entry is derived from a study of T cells after yellow fever vaccination (dated by TCRdb to the late 2010s). About the investigation overall: Libraries from fractions with low cell numbers were prepared with the SMART-Seq v4 Ultra Low Input RNA kit. To follow T-cell clones before and after both primary and booster YFV17D yellow fever vaccination, bulk TCR alpha and beta repertoires underwent longitudinal sequencing. Two healthy male donors made up the cohort, one aged 18 to 30 years and the other aged 30 to 40 years. Blood was drawn at multiple timepoints before and after primary and secondary immunization, with bulk PBMC replicates and cell subsets isolated. General findings and caveats noted by the study authors: The secondary T-cell response was weaker than the primary response but faster, peaking on day 5 instead of day 15. After the booster, most clones that had expanded after primary vaccination were detected again (around 97% of CD4 and over 75% of CD8), suggesting broad maintenance of memory. Because the study included only a couple of donors, the extent to which the findings can be generalized is limited. A small share of clonotypes was detected in both CD4 and CD8 compartments, with the overlap likely arising from convergent recombination. Computational filtering was needed because FACS-sorted repertoires could contain abundant contaminating clonotypes from the bulk population.

The treatment or condition label for this specimen denotes: live attenuated yellow fever vaccine strain. At every blood-draw timepoint, two biological replicates of bulk PBMCs were collected. A standard Ficoll-Paque protocol was used to isolate PBMCs from peripheral blood. TriZol was used to extract RNA from bulk PBMCs, CD4 and CD8 fractions, and dextramer-positive and dextramer-negative fractions. This receptor was obtained from a young man who received the YFV17D yellow fever vaccine. The chain links TRBV6-5 with TRBJ2-1; 10 junctional bases match TRBD1. The sample in question was PBMCs, obtained 5 days after the yellow fever booster vaccination. The CDR3 reads CASSRPGTGVRGNEQFF. In nucleotide form, the sequence is TGTGCCAGCAGTCGGCCCGGGACAGGGGTGCGTGGCAATGAGCAGTTCTTC.